This TCR beta chain stems from a study of metastatic and nonmetastatic thyroid tumors. Study-level background: The study looked at repertoires side by side in blood and in tumor or nodule tissue from malignant and benign thyroid patients.

TCRdb re-clonotyped the PCR reads via MiXCR. Among roughly 44,000 clones listed, approximately 25% were seen once. The CDR3 runs 15 residues. The J segment lost 2 bases and the V segment lost 1 base, leaving 1 base of the junction unmatched. The germline V gene has CDR1 LGHDT and CDR2 YNNKEL (reference sequence). Thyroid surgery was preceded by no treatment in any patient. The sequencing sample was made of tumor tissue. The receptor's source is a female donor with papillary thyroid cancer or a benign thyroid nodule (not recorded which). Some clones in this sample may be carry-over from other donors' samples. The chain employs TRBV3-1 and TRBJ2-7; 11 bases match TRBD2. This chain's CDR3 is CASSQGLAGTYEQYF. In DNA form, the CDR3 reads TGTGCCAGCAGCCAAGGACTAGCGGGAACCTACGAGCAGTACTTC.